The TCR beta chain described here comes from a study of blood T cell repertoires in COVID-19. Study-wide context: T cells, B-cell-depleted T cells, or PBMCs supplied cDNA or gDNA.

In the study's own analysis: Cell counts per sample came from amplifying reference gene primers. Only in-frame clones appear in the TCRdb table, and some are missing; sequencing was by immunoSEQ multiplex PCR. V and J calls and clone size are as listed in that table; D and trimming were resolved from the DNA. The table records approximately 280,000 clones, 89% of them present only once. V lost 4 bases to trimming and J lost 5 bases; unmatched junction nucleotides: 9. Germline V gives CDR1 PRHDT, CDR2 FYEKMQ (reference sequence). The CDR3 covers 16 residues. Sequences were obtained from peripheral blood. This sequence joins TRBV13 and TRBJ2-5; 11 bases align to TRBD1. This TCR came from a man in his forties or fifties with acute or convalescent COVID-19. As DNA, the CDR3 is TGTGCCAGCAGCTCCCGGGACAGGGGGATTGGGGAGACCCAGTACTTC. Its translation is CASSSRDRGIGETQYF.